A single sample gave rise to the 27 T cell receptor beta chains below, sequenced in a study of cytotoxic CD8 clonotypes in ibrutinib-treated CLL. The repertoire was sequenced with immunoSEQ multiplex PCR; TCRdb's copy has only in-frame clones and lacks some. The data show about 97,000 clones, almost 80% seen once. The specimen was PBMCs, collected after 12 months of ibrutinib treatment. The receptor set was obtained from a human donor with chronic lymphocytic leukemia.

The chain uses TRBV7-2 and TRBJ2-7; 8 nucleotides align to TRBD1. This CDR3 is built from 15 residues. Unmatched junction bases numbered 6, after V lost 2 bases and J lost 3 bases. CDR1 is SGHTA and CDR2 is FQGNSA in the germline V gene. The CDR3 region is CASSLPGQVGYEQYF. The CDR3 coding sequence is TGTGCCAGCAGCTTACCGGGACAGGTAGGCTACGAGCAGTACTTC.

DNA for the CDR3: TGTGCCAGCAGCCCGCCTCGGGGCAGGGTAGCGGCTGGGGCCAACGTCCTGACTTTC. Amino acid sequence: CASSPPRGRVAAGANVLTF. The chain recombines TRBV7-8 with TRBJ2-6; possibly TRBD2 for D (6 bases). V shed 5 bases and J shed 2 bases, with 22 bases lying between them. The CDR3 length is 19 residues. The germline gives CDR1 SGHVS, CDR2 FQNEAQ. Complete variable domain (other parts from reference TRBV7-8 and TRBJ2-6): GAGVSQSPRYKVAKRGQDVALRCDPISGHVSLFWYQQALGQGPEFLTYFQNEAQLDKSGLPSDRFFAERPEGSVSTLKIQRTQQEDSAVYLCASSPPRGRVAAGANVLTFGAGSRLTVL.

The chain combines TRBV9 with TRBJ2-5, with a weak D call TRBD1 (5 bases). Germline CDR1 SGDLS, CDR2 YYNGEE. Trimming stripped 0 bases from V and 2 bases from J, with 14 bases between. The CDR3 is 16 amino acids. CDR3 residues: CASSVASAQGQETQYF. CDR3 nucleotides: TGTGCCAGCAGCGTAGCTTCGGCCCAGGGACAAGAGACCCAGTACTTC.

The chain couples TRBV14 to TRBJ2-3; TRBD2 aligns across 16 bases. The CDR3 is 16 residues long. In germline, CDR1 is SGHDN, CDR2 FVKESK. After removal of 6 bases from V and 6 bases from J, the junction contained 6 bases not matched to a gene. The CDR3 coding sequence is TGTGCCAGCAGGATAAAGGGACTAGCGGGGGGGGATACGCAGTATTTT. Translating it yields CASRIKGLAGGDTQYF.

This clone was picked up one time. The chain employs TRBV6-1 and TRBJ2-7, with D unresolved. Trimming shortened V by 1 base and J by 3 bases, and 7 bases separated the two germline ends. CDR1 is MNHNS, CDR2 SASEGT, per germline. This CDR3 has 13 amino acids. CDR3 in DNA: TGTGCCAGCAGTGAAGTATACAGCTACGAGCAGTACTTC. Its translation: CASSEVYSYEQYF.

V and J are TRBV4-1 and TRBJ2-7; D possibly corresponds to TRBD2 (6 bases). The V end lost 0 bases, the J end lost 2 bases, and 11 bases lay between the germline ends. CDR3 length: 15 residues. CDR1 and CDR2 (germline): MGHRA, YSYEKL. In DNA, the CDR3 is TGCGCCAGCAGCCAAGATGGGACTTTTGCCTACGAGCAGTACTTC. It codes for CASSQDGTFAYEQYF.

This clone was seen a handful of times. The chain has TRBV7-8 and TRBJ1-5; 7 bases line up with TRBD1. CDR3 length: 14 residues. V was pared by 3 bases and J by 5 bases, with 4 bases of the junction left unmatched. The germline V gene has CDR1 SGHVS and CDR2 FQNEAQ. The CDR3 loop reads CASSFRDSDQPQHF. The CDR3 DNA follows: TGTGCCAGCAGCTTCCGGGACAGTGATCAGCCCCAGCATTTT.

This clone has just one count. J is TRBJ2-5 and V is TRBV7-3; a weak D match, TRBD2 (6 bases). CDR3 length equals 14 residues. The germline V and J ends were trimmed by 2 bases and 5 bases, with 12 bases remaining between them. In germline, CDR1 is SGHTA, CDR2 FQGTGA. The CDR3 here is CASSLRGKGETQYF. The DNA for the CDR3 is TGTGCCAGCAGCTTACGGGGGAAAGGCGAGACCCAGTACTTC.

The chain is built from TRBV7-2 and TRBJ2-7; maybe TRBD1 (5 bases). V was shortened by 4 bases and J by 6 bases, with 16 bases between the two germline ends. From germline, CDR1 is SGHTA and CDR2 FQGNSA. The length of the CDR3 is 14 residues. CDR3 coding DNA: TGTGCCAGCAGCTCTCACAGGCCGCCAATCGAGCAGTACTTC. Protein product: CASSSHRPPIEQYF.

The gene calls are TRBV18 and TRBJ2-2; possibly TRBD2 for D (5 bases). With 2 bases removed from V and 4 bases from J, the gap between germline ends came to 11 bases. The CDR3 runs to 15 residues. Germline-derived CDR1 and CDR2 are KGHSH and LQKENI. Here the CDR3 DNA reads TGTGCCAGCTCACCATCGGGATTAGGCACCGGGGAGCTGTTTTTT. Protein: CASSPSGLGTGELFF.

The V call is TRBV27, the J call TRBJ1-2, with a possible D match to TRBD1 (5 bases). The CDR3 has 13 residues. Germline V gene data show CDR1 as MNHEY and CDR2 as SMNVEV (reference sequence). With 5 bases removed from V and 7 bases from J, the gap between germline ends came to 14 bases. The CDR3 DNA is TGTGCCAGCAGTACTACAGGTTCGGGTGGCTACACCTTC. Its protein product is CASSTTGSGGYTF.

The chain uses TRBV2 and TRBJ1-1; D is unclear. The germline gives CDR1 SNHLY, CDR2 FYNNEI. The CDR3 loop spans 15 amino acids. Trimming removed 6 bases at V and 2 bases at J, with 16 bases between. In nucleotides, the CDR3 is TGTGCCAGCAGGGCGCGGATTGGGTATAACACTGAAGCTTTCTTT. It translates to CASRARIGYNTEAFF.

The chain links TRBV30 to TRBJ1-1; D perhaps matches TRBD1 (5 bases). Trimming removed 8 bases at V and 8 bases at J, with 18 bases between. CDR1 is GTSNPN and CDR2 is SVGIG in the germline V gene (reference sequence). The CDR3 covers 12 residues. CDR3 residues: CALDGGYVEAFF. The DNA of the CDR3 is TGTGCCCTCGATGGGGGGTACGTCGAAGCTTTCTTT.

This clone was counted a single time. V usage is TRBV2 and J usage is TRBJ2-3; no clear D. Trimming left V 6 bases short and J 4 bases short, with 11 bases between. The CDR3 runs 13 residues. Germline V CDR1 and CDR2: SNHLY, FYNNEI. CDR3 nucleotides: TGTGCCAGCAGAGGCATATTAGCAGATACGCAGTATTTT. As protein: CASRGILADTQYF. Using reference TRBV2 and TRBJ2-3 for the parts outside the CDR3, the full variable domain is EPEVTQTPSHQVTQMGQEVILRCVPISNHLYFYWYRQILGQKVEFLVSFYNNEISEKSEIFDDQFSVERPDGSNFTLKIRSTKLEDSAMYFCASRGILADTQYFGPGTRLTVL.

The rearrangement joins TRBV6-5 to TRBJ2-3; tentative D call: TRBD1 (6 bases). The CDR3 consists of 15 residues. Germline V CDR1 and CDR2: MNHEY, SVGAGI. The ends were cut back, 6 bases at V and 5 bases at J, with 18 bases in the middle. CDR3 sequence: CASRHRDKKQDTQYF. Here the CDR3 DNA reads TGTGCCAGCAGACACAGGGACAAGAAACAAGATACGCAGTATTTT.

This chain joins TRBV11-2 and TRBJ2-7; 7 bases fit TRBD2. The CDR3 covers 14 residues. Germline V gene data show CDR1 as SGHAT and CDR2 as FQNNGV. Losses at the gene ends were 0 bases for V and 3 bases for J; bases not matched to a gene: 2. CDR3 amino acids: CASSLEPSGYEQYF. The CDR3 DNA is TGTGCCAGCAGCTTAGAACCTAGCGGCTACGAGCAGTACTTC.

The V call is TRBV18, the J call TRBJ2-2; D perhaps matches TRBD1 (6 bases). The V and J ends lost 7 bases and 1 base respectively, with 10 bases between them. Germline lookup yields CDR1 KGHSH and CDR2 LQKENI. The length of the CDR3 is 14 residues. The CDR3 DNA follows: TGTGCCAGCTTCGCGGACAGGAACACCGGGGAGCTGTTTTTT. Protein: CASFADRNTGELFF.

With regard to this clone: The junction shows a germline mismatch at one end, possibly a read error. CDR3 loop: CASSLAPGQGHEQYF. The DNA of the CDR3 is TGTGCTAGCAGCTTAGCACCGGGACAGGGGCACGAGCAGTACTTC. The rearrangement uses TRBV7-7 and TRBJ2-7; TRBD1 aligns across 10 bases. The germline V gene encodes CDR1 SSHAT and CDR2 FNYEAQ (reference sequence). The CDR3 loop spans 15 amino acids.

The chain employs TRBV7-2 and TRBJ2-5; TRBD2 aligns across 13 bases. The CDR3 has 17 residues. Germline CDR1 reads SGHTA; CDR2 reads FQGNSA. With V trimmed by 5 bases and J by 1 base, 7 bases remained unmatched. CDR3 coding DNA: TGTGCCAGCAGCCTAACCTGGACTAGCGGGGGCCAAGAGACCCAGTACTTC. It translates to CASSLTWTSGGQETQYF.

The rearrangement joins TRBV13 to TRBJ2-5; TRBD2 aligns across 8 bases. From germline, CDR1 is PRHDT and CDR2 FYEKMQ (reference sequence). The CDR3 runs 17 residues. V lost 3 bases to trimming and J lost 2 bases; unmatched junction nucleotides: 11. The CDR3 DNA follows: TGTGCCAGCAGCTTGGGTCGTGGCGGGGGGCTGCAAGAGACCCAGTACTTC. It encodes CASSLGRGGGLQETQYF.

The rearrangement joins TRBV7-2 to TRBJ1-1; D remains unclear. The CDR3 runs 13 residues. Germline-derived CDR1 and CDR2 are SGHTA and FQGNSA. V dropped 2 bases and J dropped 0 bases, with 4 bases sitting between them. The CDR3 DNA reads TGTGCCAGCAGCTTAAGAATGAACACTGAAGCTTTCTTT. As protein: CASSLRMNTEAFF.

The rearrangement uses TRBV6-5 and TRBJ1-2; the D gene is possibly TRBD1 (6 bases). The CDR3 length is 13 residues. V dropped 4 bases and J dropped 8 bases, with 14 bases sitting between them. Germline CDR1 reads MNHEY; CDR2 reads SVGAGI. CDR3: CASSLLQGQGYTF. CDR3 nucleotide sequence: TGTGCCAGCAGTTTATTACAGGGTCAAGGCTACACCTTC.

The chain employs TRBV11-3 and TRBJ2-1, with 9 bases fitting TRBD1. Germline V gene lookup returns CDR1 SGHNT and CDR2 YENEEA. The CDR3 has 15 residues. V was clipped by 0 bases and J by 5 bases; unmatched bases: 2. In DNA, the CDR3 is TGTGCCAGCAGCTTAGAGGACAGGGGTAACAATGAGCAGTTCTTC. It specifies CASSLEDRGNNEQFF.

This clone has more than one count but fewer than ten. V is TRBV30 and J is TRBJ2-1; no clear D. Germline-derived CDR1 and CDR2 are GTSNPN and SVGIG (reference sequence). The CDR3 has 12 amino acids. V was cut by 2 bases and J by 4 bases, with 6 bases left in between. CDR3 sequence reads: CAWSQYYNEQFF. The CDR3 nucleotides are TGTGCCTGGAGTCAATATTACAATGAGCAGTTCTTC.

Details on this clone: This sample also contains other DNA sequences that code for the same CDR3. The chain recombines TRBV30 with TRBJ1-3; D gene uncertain. The CDR3 covers 12 residues. The V end lost 0 bases, the J end lost 5 bases, and 5 bases lay between the germline ends. Germline V gene lookup returns CDR1 GTSNPN and CDR2 SVGIG (reference sequence). CDR3 bases: TGTGCCTGGAGTGTTGGTCGAAACACCATATATTTT. This sequence encodes CAWSVGRNTIYF.

The rearrangement joins TRBV19 to TRBJ2-3, with 9 nucleotides matching TRBD2. This CDR3 region has 17 residues. Germline V gene sequence: CDR1 LNHDA, CDR2 SQIVND (reference sequence). Trimming cost V 6 bases and J 4 bases; bases outside gene matches: 14. CDR3 coding DNA: TGTGCCAGTAGGAAAGCGGGGGGTTTTTCTAGCCCAGATACGCAGTATTTT. Its translation is CASRKAGGFSSPDTQYF.

The rearrangement uses TRBV5-1 and TRBJ2-1; 8 bases map to TRBD1. Germline CDR1 and CDR2: SGHRS and YFSETQ. V lost 0 bases and J lost 7; bases outside the gene matches: 6. The CDR3 sequence is 15 residues long. CDR3 protein: CASSLGGQDRNEQFF. In DNA, the CDR3 is TGCGCCAGCAGCTTGGGGGGACAGGACCGTAATGAGCAGTTCTTC.